A selection of T cell receptor beta chains follows, all from one sample in a study of blood T cell repertoires in COVID-19. Repertoires were generated with immunoSEQ multiplex PCR, while TCRdb's copy carries only in-frame clones and drops some. The profile shows 300,000 to 350,000 clones, roughly 88% of them singletons. Source material: PBMCs or T cells enriched from blood (not recorded which). These receptors were taken from a man aged 25-40 years who had recovered from COVID-19. Both conserved end residues are part of each CDR3. D genes are given only for firm matches. Some rows have no size entry. The others give once, few or many, or a class for an expanded clone.

D	V	J	size	DNA	CDR3
NA	TRBV7-2	TRBJ2-7	few	TGTGCCAGCAGCGGCCAGAGTGGGGGAGGAGAGCAGTACTTC	CASSGQSGGGEQYF
TRBD1	TRBV19	TRBJ2-3	once	TGTGCCAGTAGTATGCCGTGGACAGGGGAAAGCACAGATACGCAGTATTTT	CASSMPWTGESTDTQYF
NA	TRBV5-1	TRBJ2-3	NA	TGCGCCAGCAGCCCTAATACCGAAAGAAGCACAGATACGCAGTATTTT	CASSPNTERSTDTQYF
NA	TRBV5-6	TRBJ2-1	NA	TGTGCCAGCAGCCTAGGCAACACCGAGCAGTTCTTC	CASSLGNTEQFF
NA	TRBV5-1	TRBJ1-6	NA	TGCGCCAGCAGCTCCCTACAGGAAAGCTCCTATAATTCACCCCTCCACTTT	CASSSLQESSYNSPLHF
TRBD1	TRBV30	TRBJ1-1	NA	TGTGCCTGGAGTCTCGGACAGGAGGTCACTGAAGCTTTCTTT	CAWSLGQEVTEAFF
NA	TRBV6-1	TRBJ1-5	NA	TGTGCCAGCAGTGATTCGGGGGGCGGTCAGCCCCAGCATTTT	CASSDSGGGQPQHF
NA	TRBV7-9	TRBJ1-1	few	TGTGCCAGCAGCTTCGGGATGGGGTCCGCTGAAGCTTTCTTT	CASSFGMGSAEAFF
TRBD1	TRBV5-1	TRBJ1-2	once	TGCGCCAGCAGCTTGCCGACAGGGGTAGGGGGCTACACCTTC	CASSLPTGVGGYTF
NA	TRBV28	TRBJ2-1	NA	TGTGCCAGCAGTTCCCATGCAGACAATGAGCAGTTCTTC	CASSSHADNEQFF
NA	TRBV7-9	TRBJ1-2	NA	TGTGCCAGCAGCTTATCCGGCAGGGGATGGGACTATGGCTACACCTTC	CASSLSGRGWDYGYTF
TRBD1	TRBV5-1	TRBJ2-1	NA	TGCGCCAGCAGCTTACAGGGGGGATCCTACAATGAGCAGTTCTTC	CASSLQGGSYNEQFF
TRBD1	TRBV11-1	TRBJ2-5	NA	TGTGCCAGCAGCGTCTCCGGGACAGGGGGCGTGGAGACCCAGTACTTC	CASSVSGTGGVETQYF
TRBD1	TRBV3-1/TRBV3-2	TRBJ2-7	once	TGTGCCAGCAGCCAGGCCGGGACAGGGTTCTCTTGGCAGTACTTC	CASSQAGTGFSWQYF
TRBD2	TRBV7-3	TRBJ2-7	once	TGTGCCAGCAGCTACGGACTAGCGGGGCCTTTAGAGCAGTACTTC	CASSYGLAGPLEQYF
TRBD2	TRBV28	TRBJ2-5	NA	TGTGCCAGCAGTTTGATCGGGAGGGAAGAGACCCAGTACTTC	CASSLIGREETQYF
NA	TRBV3-1/TRBV3-2	TRBJ1-1	NA	TGTGCCAGCAGCCAGGACCTAGGGGGAGACACTGAAGCTTTCTTT	CASSQDLGGDTEAFF
NA	TRBV27	TRBJ2-7	NA	TGTGCCAGCAGTTTTGTGAGCTCCTACGAGCAGTACTTC	CASSFVSSYEQYF
NA	TRBV5-6	TRBJ2-7	NA	TGTGCCAGCAGCTTGCTGCGGGGAGGAGACGAGCAGTACTTC	CASSLLRGGDEQYF
TRBD1	TRBV7-8	TRBJ1-2	NA	TGTGCCAGCAGCTTAGAAGGACAGGGGGCGCGGTACACCTTC	CASSLEGQGARYTF
NA	TRBV4-2	TRBJ1-1	NA	TGTGCCAGCAGCCAAGAGTGGGGAGGCACTGAAGCTTTCTTT	CASSQEWGGTEAFF
NA	TRBV9	TRBJ2-2	once	TGTGCCAGCAGCGTAAGTAGACTACCTACCGGGGAGCTGTTTTTT	CASSVSRLPTGELFF
TRBD2	TRBV7-2	TRBJ2-3	NA	TGTGCCAGCAGCTTAGGGTCTGGGGGGGGAACAATGGTTACGCAGTATTTT	CASSLGSGGGTMVTQYF
NA	TRBV6-5	TRBJ1-5	NA	TGTGCCAGCAGTTACCATGATCAGCCCCAGCATTTT	CASSYHDQPQHF
TRBD1	TRBV7-7	TRBJ1-4	NA	TGTGCCAGCAGCTTGGGAGGGGACAGGGGACTAAAACTCAATGAAAAACTGTTTTTT	CASSLGGDRGLKLNEKLFF
NA	TRBV21-1	TRBJ1-5	NA	TGTGCCAGCAGCAAAGACGATTCGCAGGGACTGTATGCGGGGACCCAGCATTTT	CASSKDDSQGLYAGTQHF
TRBD1	TRBV4-2	TRBJ2-7	NA	TGTGCCAGCAGCTCTGGACAGGGCCCCTACGAGCAGTACTTC	CASSSGQGPYEQYF
TRBD2	TRBV3-1/TRBV3-2	TRBJ2-5	NA	TGTGCCAGCAGCCAAGGGCTCTTGACTAGCGGTGAAGAGACCCAGTACTTC	CASSQGLLTSGEETQYF
TRBD1	TRBV23-1	TRBJ1-1	NA	TGCGCCAGCAGTCCCCGGACAGGGGCGAGGTTCGGGGGGACTGAAGCTTTCTTT	CASSPRTGARFGGTEAFF